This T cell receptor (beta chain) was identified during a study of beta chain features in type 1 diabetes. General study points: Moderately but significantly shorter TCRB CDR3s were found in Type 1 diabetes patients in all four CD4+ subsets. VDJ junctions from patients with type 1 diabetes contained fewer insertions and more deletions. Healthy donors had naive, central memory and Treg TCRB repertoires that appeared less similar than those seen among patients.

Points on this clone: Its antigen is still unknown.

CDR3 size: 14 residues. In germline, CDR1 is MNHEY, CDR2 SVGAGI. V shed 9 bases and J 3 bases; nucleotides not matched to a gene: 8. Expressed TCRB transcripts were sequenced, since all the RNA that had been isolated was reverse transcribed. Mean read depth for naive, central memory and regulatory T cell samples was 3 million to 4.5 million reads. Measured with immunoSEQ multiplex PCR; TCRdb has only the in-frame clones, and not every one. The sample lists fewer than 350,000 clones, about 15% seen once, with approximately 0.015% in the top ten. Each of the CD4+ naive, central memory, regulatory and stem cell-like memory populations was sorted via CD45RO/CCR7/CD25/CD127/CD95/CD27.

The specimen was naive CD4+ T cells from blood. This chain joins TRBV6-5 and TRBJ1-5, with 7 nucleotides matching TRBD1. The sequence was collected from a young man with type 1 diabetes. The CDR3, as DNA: TGTGCCAGTAACCGGGACAGATCCAATCAGCCCCAGCATTTT. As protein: CASNRDRSNQPQHF.